These 27 T cell receptor beta chains were all obtained from the same sample, sequenced in a study of graft-versus-host responses after intestinal transplantation. This table comes from immunoSEQ multiplex PCR, and its TCRdb copy is limited to in-frame clones, with some not included. The sample records about 94,000 clones, 90% to 95% being singletons. No antigens are known for them. The sequencing used unstimulated CD8+ T cells sorted from spleen or lymph node cells, collected before intestinal transplant. These receptors originate from a human donor who received an intestinal transplant.

The chain joins TRBV4-1 to TRBJ2-7; the D is unclear. V lost 4 bases, J lost 1 base, and 8 bases lay in between. The CDR3 runs to 13 residues. Germline lookup yields CDR1 MGHRA and CDR2 YSYEKL. CDR3 sequence: CASSPTLSYEQYF. The DNA for the CDR3 is TGCGCCAGCAGCCCGACTTTATCCTACGAGCAGTACTTC.

The chain joins TRBV4-1 to TRBJ2-7; D might be TRBD2 (6 bases). V was shortened by 3 bases and J by 6 bases, with 12 bases between the two germline ends. The V gene's germline CDR1 is MGHRA and CDR2 YSYEKL. This CDR3 is 13 amino acids long. The CDR3 sequence is CASSQISGLEQYF. The CDR3 DNA reads as TGCGCCAGCAGCCAGATTAGCGGCCTCGAGCAGTACTTC.

V is TRBV5-1 and J is TRBJ2-7; 10 bases match TRBD2. Per the germline V gene, CDR1 is SGHRS and CDR2 is YFSETQ. V shed 5 bases, J shed 5 bases, and the junction held 10 bases outside the gene matches. This CDR3 spans 15 amino acids. CDR3 DNA sequence: TGCGCCAGCAGTTTCGCTAGCGGGAGTGTAAACGAGCAGTACTTC. Translating gives CASSFASGSVNEQYF.

This clone was seen once. The chain recombines TRBV7-2 with TRBJ2-1, with D perhaps matching TRBD2 (6 bases). With 4 bases removed from V and 8 bases from J, the gap between germline ends came to 9 bases. CDR1 and CDR2 from the germline V gene are SGHTA and FQGNSA. This CDR3 region has 12 residues. CDR3 in amino acids: CASSSGGHEQFF. CDR3 nucleotide sequence: TGTGCCAGCAGCTCCGGGGGACATGAGCAGTTCTTC. Together with reference TRBV7-2 and TRBJ2-1, the CDR3 gives the full variable domain: GAGVSQSPSNKVTEKGKDVELRCDPISGHTALYWYRQSLGQGLEFLIYFQGNSAPDKSGLPSDRFSAERTGGSVSTLTIQRTQQEDSAVYLCASSSGGHEQFFGPGTRLTVL.

This sequence joins TRBV5-1 and TRBJ2-1, with D possibly matching TRBD2 (7 bases). CDR3 size: 16 residues. Between the trimmed V and J ends, which lost 4 bases and 1 base, there was a span of 15 bases. The germline CDR1 and CDR2 sequences are SGHRS and YFSETQ. The CDR3 bases are TGCGCCAGCAGCCAGGGGTGGGGGGGATCCTACAATGAGCAGTTCTTC. Residues: CASSQGWGGSYNEQFF.

Only one count was recorded for this clone. The chain is built from TRBV30 and TRBJ2-3; 7 positions match TRBD2. Per germline, CDR1 GTSNPN and CDR2 SVGIG (reference sequence). V was clipped by 5 bases and J by 2 bases; unmatched bases: 4. The CDR3 totals 13 residues. The CDR3 coding sequence is TGTGCCTGGTCGGGACTAAACACAGATACGCAGTATTTT. Its translation is CAWSGLNTDTQYF. The full variable domain, rest sourced from reference TRBV30 and TRBJ2-3, is SQTIHQWPATLVQPVGSPLSLECTVEGTSNPNLYWYRQAAGRGLQLLFYSVGIGQISSEVPQNLSASRPQDRQFILSSKKLLLSDSGFYLCAWSGLNTDTQYFGPGTRLTVL.

V usage is TRBV6-5 and J usage is TRBJ2-7; 8 positions agree with TRBD1. CDR1 MNHEY and CDR2 SVGAGI come from the germline V gene. The junction had 8 bases not matched to a gene; V was cut back by 0 bases and J by 7 bases. The CDR3 loop spans 15 amino acids. For the CDR3, the DNA is TGTGCCAGCAGTTACTCCCAGGGGGCTCTGTGGGAGCAGTACTTC. Its protein is CASSYSQGALWEQYF.

The genes are TRBV27 and TRBJ2-7; unclear D gene. Germline V gives CDR1 MNHEY, CDR2 SMNVEV (reference sequence). The length of the CDR3 is 13 residues. Trimming left V 2 bases short and J 4 bases short, with 9 bases between. In DNA form, the CDR3 reads TGTGCCAGCAGTTTAATGTCCGGGTACGAGCAGTACTTC. Translated: CASSLMSGYEQYF.

The chain links TRBV15 to TRBJ2-7, with a weak D call TRBD2 (5 bases). CDR1 is LNHNV, CDR2 YYDKDF, per germline (reference sequence). V lost 2 bases and J 0 bases, leaving 5 bases between the germline ends. The CDR3 contains 13 residues. CDR3 coding DNA: TGTGCCACCAGCAGACGGGACTCCTACGAGCAGTACTTC. Translation: CATSRRDSYEQYF.

The chain couples TRBV4-1 to TRBJ2-5; possibly TRBD2 for D (7 bases). This CDR3 is 14 amino acids long. V lost 1 base and J 5 bases, leaving 11 bases between the germline ends. Germline V gene lookup returns CDR1 MGHRA and CDR2 YSYEKL. The CDR3 sequence: CASSQAAGAETQYF. CDR3 DNA sequence: TGCGCCAGCAGCCAAGCCGCGGGGGCGGAGACCCAGTACTTC.

This chain joins TRBV5-5 and TRBJ2-7; possibly TRBD1 for D (8 bases). The V and J ends lost 4 bases and 2 bases respectively, with 25 bases between them. Germline CDR1 SGHKS, CDR2 YYEKEE (reference sequence). The CDR3 runs 18 residues. The DNA for the CDR3 is TGTGCCAGCAGCCTTTCCAGAAACAGACAGGGGAGGGCCTACGAGCAGTACTTC. It translates to CASSLSRNRQGRAYEQYF.

V is TRBV25-1 and J is TRBJ2-1; D gene ambiguous. The V and J ends lost 3 bases and 8 bases respectively, with 14 bases between them. The CDR3 is 14 amino acids. Per germline, CDR1 MGHDK and CDR2 SYGVNS. This chain's CDR3 is CASSDSQVRDEQFF. In DNA form, the CDR3 reads TGTGCCAGCAGTGACTCCCAGGTCCGCGATGAGCAGTTCTTC.

This chain connects TRBV11-2 to TRBJ2-7, with TRBD1 matching over 8 bases. V lost 5 bases, J lost 3 bases, and 6 bases stayed unmatched. The CDR3 is 14 residues long. The germline V gene has CDR1 SGHAT and CDR2 FQNNGV. CDR3 sequence (DNA): TGTGCCAGCAGCGAAGACAGGGGTCTCTACGAGCAGTACTTC. Translation gives CASSEDRGLYEQYF.

This clone turned up a few times. The chain couples TRBV5-1 to TRBJ2-7; D is undetermined. CDR3 length equals 13 residues. Trimming removed 2 bases from V and 6 bases from J, with 12 bases in between. The germline gives CDR1 SGHRS, CDR2 YFSETQ. The CDR3 sequence is CASSFRLTREQYF. The CDR3 nucleotides read TGCGCCAGCAGCTTCCGGCTGACTCGCGAGCAGTACTTC.

This chain links TRBV6-5 with TRBJ2-7, with TRBD2 as a possible D gene (7 bases). The CDR3 totals 16 residues. The V end lost 3 bases, the J end lost 3 bases, and 18 bases lay between the germline ends. The germline gives CDR1 MNHEY, CDR2 SVGAGI. The CDR3 bases are TGTGCCAGCAGTTATTCCCTCGGCGGGGGCGTCTACGAGCAGTACTTC. It encodes CASSYSLGGGVYEQYF.

V is TRBV28 and J is TRBJ2-3; 7 bases fit TRBD2. Trimming took 7 bases from V and 1 from J; bases not matched to a gene: 14. CDR1 MDHEN and CDR2 SYDVKM come from the germline V gene. CDR3 length: 17 amino acids. The CDR3 loop reads CASILGGVAAGTDTQYF. As DNA, the CDR3 is TGTGCCAGCATCCTTGGGGGGGTCGCCGCAGGCACAGATACGCAGTATTTT.

The chain couples TRBV27 to TRBJ1-2, with a tentative D call TRBD1 (5 bases). CDR1 and CDR2 from the germline V gene are MNHEY and SMNVEV (reference sequence). Between the trimmed V and J ends, which lost 6 bases and 3 bases, there was a span of 17 bases. The CDR3 is made up of 15 amino acids. The CDR3 nucleotides read TGTGCCAGCAGGACCAGAGACGGACAAGACTATGGCTACACCTTC. This encodes CASRTRDGQDYGYTF.

V is TRBV30 and J is TRBJ2-1; no firm D call. The CDR3 is made up of 11 amino acids. Germline lookup yields CDR1 GTSNPN and CDR2 SVGIG (reference sequence). V was pared by 3 bases and J by 9 bases, with 9 bases between. Here the CDR3 reads CAWSLVGEQFF. CDR3 sequence (DNA): TGTGCCTGGAGCCTAGTAGGTGAGCAGTTCTTC.

A note on this clone: The junction does not match germline at one end; this may be a read error. The V gene is TRBV4-1, the J gene TRBJ1-2; 7 nucleotides align to TRBD1. Germline values: CDR1 MGHRA, CDR2 YSYEKL. This CDR3 has 12 amino acids. The CDR3 is CASSQSDRALIF. In DNA form, the CDR3 reads TGCGCCAGCAGCCAATCCGACAGGGCCCTTATCTTC.

The chain has TRBV21-1 and TRBJ1-4. TRBV21-1 is reported as a pseudogene. The CDR3 runs to 17 residues. In DNA, the CDR3 is TGTGCCAGCAGCCAAAAAAGGCCCTCGGGTCTAAAGGAAAAACTGTTTTTT. Residues: CASSQKRPSGLKEKLFF.

The chain is built from TRBV5-1 and TRBJ2-7, with 9 positions matching TRBD2. With 4 bases clipped from V and 5 bases from J, the junction kept 13 bases outside the gene matches. The CDR3 contains 16 residues. CDR1 is SGHRS, CDR2 YFSETQ, per germline. The CDR3 protein is CASSLSTSGGEDEQYF. DNA of the CDR3: TGCGCCAGCAGCCTATCGACTAGCGGAGGGGAGGACGAGCAGTACTTC.

About this clone itself: Other DNA sequences in the same sample also yield this CDR3. The chain joins TRBV19 to TRBJ1-1; D unclear. The V gene's germline CDR1 is LNHDA and CDR2 SQIVND (reference sequence). V was trimmed by 4 bases and J by 2 bases, leaving 5 bases between them. This CDR3 has 12 amino acids. CDR3 in DNA: TGTGCCAGTAGTACCTTAAACACTGAAGCTTTCTTT. Its protein product is CASSTLNTEAFF.

V gene TRBV7-2 combines with J gene TRBJ2-3, with 10 positions matching TRBD2. The CDR3 totals 16 residues. Per the germline V gene, CDR1 is SGHTA and CDR2 is FQGNSA. The J segment lost 3 bases and the V segment lost 1 base, leaving 4 bases of the junction unmatched. The CDR3 DNA sequence: TGTGCCAGCAGCTTAGTAGTAGCGGGAGGAACAGATACGCAGTATTTT. Its protein product is CASSLVVAGGTDTQYF.

This rearrangement joins TRBV28 to TRBJ1-1; D ambiguous. Germline V gives CDR1 MDHEN, CDR2 SYDVKM. The CDR3 sequence is 13 residues long. The V end was cut by 11 bases, the J end by 3 bases, with 16 bases between. The CDR3: CAGRGMKDTEAFF. The CDR3 coding sequence is TGTGCCGGAAGAGGGATGAAAGACACTGAAGCTTTCTTT.

This chain links TRBV6-1 with TRBJ2-5, with a possible D match to TRBD2 (5 bases). This CDR3 contains 15 residues. V shed 1 base and J shed 7 bases, with 16 bases lying between them. CDR1 is MNHNS, CDR2 SASEGT, per germline. The CDR3 region is CASSEEAALRGTQYF. The CDR3 coding sequence is TGTGCCAGCAGTGAAGAGGCGGCGCTCCGGGGGACCCAGTACTTC.

This rearrangement joins TRBV25-1 to TRBJ2-1, with TRBD1 matching over 8 bases. CDR1 is MGHDK, CDR2 SYGVNS, per germline. This CDR3 spans 13 amino acids. Losses at the gene ends were 4 bases for V and 9 bases for J; bases not matched to a gene: 5. Here the CDR3 DNA reads TGTGCCAGCAGTGGGGACAGGTACGGTGAGCAGTTCTTC. Protein: CASSGDRYGEQFF.

This clone was seen just once. The DNA of the CDR3 is TGTGCTAGTGGTTGGGGGACAGGCGACACTGAAGCTTTCTTT. Translated, it gives CASGWGTGDTEAFF. This chain links TRBV12-5 with TRBJ1-1; 8 bases line up with TRBD1. The CDR3 is made up of 14 amino acids. J gave up 3 bases and V 4 bases, and 4 bases lay outside the gene matches. Looked up from germline, CDR1 is LGHNT and CDR2 is FRNRAP.